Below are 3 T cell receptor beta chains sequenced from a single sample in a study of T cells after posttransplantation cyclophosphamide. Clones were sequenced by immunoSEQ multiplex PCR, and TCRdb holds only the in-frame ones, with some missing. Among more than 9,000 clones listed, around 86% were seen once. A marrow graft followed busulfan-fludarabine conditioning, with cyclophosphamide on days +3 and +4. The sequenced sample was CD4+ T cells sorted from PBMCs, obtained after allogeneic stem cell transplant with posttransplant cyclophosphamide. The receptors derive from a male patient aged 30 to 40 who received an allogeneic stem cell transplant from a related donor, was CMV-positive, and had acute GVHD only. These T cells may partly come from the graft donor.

CDR3 sequence: CSVEELRGGPGETQYF. CDR3 nucleotide sequence: TGCAGCGTTGAAGAGCTTCGCGGGGGGCCTGGAGAGACCCAGTACTTC. This chain uses TRBV29-1 with TRBJ2-5, with 8 bases fitting TRBD2. V gave up 0 bases and J gave up 4 bases; unmatched junction bases: 10. This CDR3 spans 16 amino acids. Germline V gives CDR1 SQVTM, CDR2 ANQGSEA.

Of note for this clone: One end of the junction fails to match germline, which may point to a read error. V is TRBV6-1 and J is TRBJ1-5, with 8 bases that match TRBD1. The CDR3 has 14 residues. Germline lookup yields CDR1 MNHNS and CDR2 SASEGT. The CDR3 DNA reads TGTGCCAGCAGTGAAGCGCTTCGGGACAGGCGGACCGGATTT. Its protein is CASSEALRDRRTGF.

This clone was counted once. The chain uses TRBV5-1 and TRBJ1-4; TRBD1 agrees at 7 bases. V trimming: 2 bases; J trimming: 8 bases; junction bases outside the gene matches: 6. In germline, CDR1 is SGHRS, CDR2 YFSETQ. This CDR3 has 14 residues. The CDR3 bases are TGCGCCAGCAGCTTCAGGGACAGAGGCGAAAAACTGTTTTTT. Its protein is CASSFRDRGEKLFF.